A single sample is the source of the 26 T cell receptor beta chains below, sequenced in a study of T-cell memory formation after mild COVID-19. TCRdb called the 5' RACE reads again in MiXCR, with one record for every CDR3 protein. The table includes about 120,000 distinct CDR3 sequences, approximately 15% detected once. The sample consisted of PBMCs or a T cell subset sorted from them (not recorded which). These receptors all come from an adult woman who had mild COVID-19 (a few samples of this study predate the infection). Cell type and time point are not known.

The rearrangement uses TRBV7-8 and TRBJ2-3; D ambiguous. CDR1 is SGHVS and CDR2 is FQNEAQ in the germline V gene. With 5 bases removed from V and 3 bases from J, the gap between germline ends came to 21 bases. The CDR3 covers 17 residues. The CDR3 reads CASSPASPGWRTDTQYF. CDR3 DNA sequence: TGTGCCAGCAGCCCAGCTTCCCCTGGCTGGAGAACAGATACGCAGTATTTT.

The sample holds many counts of this clonotype. The rearrangement links TRBV7-9 to TRBJ1-2; D uncertain. V was cut by 5 bases and J by 7 bases, with 14 bases left in between. The CDR3 is made up of 13 amino acids. Germline V gene sequence: CDR1 SEHNR, CDR2 FQNEAQ (reference sequence). CDR3 sequence (DNA): TGTGCCAGCAGCCGCCCCGGATCGGCTGGCTACACCTTC. Amino acids: CASSRPGSAGYTF.

The table lists this clonotype with a few counts. V and J are TRBV4-3 and TRBJ2-1; D possibly corresponds to TRBD2 (6 bases). The CDR3 has 16 amino acids. Trimming left V 4 bases short and J 9 bases short, with 22 bases between. The germline CDR1 and CDR2 sequences are LGHNA and YSLEER. CDR3 sequence (DNA): TGCGCCAGCAGCCGAAACCCCCCCACTAGCTCGGGTGAGCAGTTCTTC. It translates to CASSRNPPTSSGEQFF.

This clonotype showed up many times. The J gene is TRBJ2-7, the V gene TRBV6-6; D might be TRBD1 (5 bases). V lost 7 bases to trimming and J lost 0 bases, with 13 bases between them. The CDR3 totals 14 residues. CDR1 and CDR2 from the germline V gene are MNHNY and SVGAGI (reference sequence). Here the CDR3 DNA reads TGTGCCAGCACGGAGACAGACGGCTCCTACGAGCAGTACTTC. Its translation is CASTETDGSYEQYF.

This clonotype was found a few times. V gene TRBV2 combines with J gene TRBJ2-2; the D gene is possibly TRBD1 (5 bases). The CDR3 has 13 amino acids. The V end was cut by 8 bases, the J end by 1 base, with 8 bases between. Germline-derived CDR1 and CDR2 are SNHLY and FYNNEI. CDR3 in DNA: TGTGCCAGCCAACAGGAGAACACCGGGGAGCTGTTTTTT. Amino acids: CASQQENTGELFF.

The chain joins TRBV20-1 to TRBJ2-2, with 7 bases matching TRBD1. Germline CDR1 and CDR2: DFQATT and SNEGSKA (reference sequence). V lost 6 bases to trimming and J lost 1 base; unmatched junction nucleotides: 11. CDR3 length equals 16 residues. CDR3 region: CSARRPGGVNTGELFF. In nucleotides, the CDR3 is TGCAGTGCCAGAAGACCAGGGGGAGTGAACACCGGGGAGCTGTTTTTT.

This clonotype was seen a few times. V is TRBV4-1 and J is TRBJ2-7; D may be TRBD1 (5 bases). CDR3 size: 17 residues. Trimming left V 1 base short and J 5 bases short, with 21 bases between. CDR1 and CDR2 (germline): MGHRA, YSYEKL. CDR3 DNA: TGCGCCAGCAGCCAAGCCATCCTCAGGGAAAAGAGGAACGAGCAGTACTTC. It specifies CASSQAILREKRNEQYF.

The chain is built from TRBV19 and TRBJ2-1, with 9 bases fitting TRBD1. The CDR3 has 15 residues. V lost 5 bases, J lost 6 bases, and 8 bases stayed unmatched. Germline-derived CDR1 and CDR2 are LNHDA and SQIVND (reference sequence). DNA of the CDR3: TGTGCCAGTAGTTTCCGGGACAGGGACTCCAATGAGCAGTTCTTC. This encodes CASSFRDRDSNEQFF.

The chain combines TRBV5-1 with TRBJ1-6, with D hard to call. Trimming pared 6 bases from V and 6 bases from J, leaving 13 bases between. CDR3 size: 14 residues. Germline V gives CDR1 SGHRS, CDR2 YFSETQ. Here the CDR3 reads CASTSGRGNSPLHF. In DNA, the CDR3 is TGCGCCAGCACATCCGGGAGAGGTAATTCACCCCTCCACTTT.

This chain links TRBV27 with TRBJ1-1; D gene ambiguous. This CDR3 spans 13 amino acids. The germline V gene has CDR1 MNHEY and CDR2 SMNVEV (reference sequence). Trimming removed 2 bases at V and 4 bases at J, with 8 bases between. The CDR3 DNA follows: TGTGCCAGCAGTTTACTTTCGGCCACTGAAGCTTTCTTT. This encodes CASSLLSATEAFF.

This clonotype appeared a few times. V gene TRBV20-1 combines with J gene TRBJ2-7; tentative D call: TRBD2 (5 bases). This CDR3 region has 13 residues. The germline CDR1 and CDR2 sequences are DFQATT and SNEGSKA (reference sequence). The V gene lost 3 bases and the J gene lost 5 bases, with 14 bases spanning the gap. CDR3 residues: CSASRTSVHEQYF. The DNA for the CDR3 is TGCAGTGCTAGCCGAACTAGTGTCCACGAGCAGTACTTC.

This clonotype was seen a handful of times. The V gene is TRBV12-3 or TRBV12-4, the J gene TRBJ2-6; D gene unclear. Between the trimmed V and J ends, which lost 6 bases and 0 bases, there was a span of 6 bases. The CDR3 consists of 14 residues. In nucleotides, the CDR3 is TGTGCCAGCAGACAGAGCTCTGGGGCCAACGTCCTGACTTTC. Protein: CASRQSSGANVLTF.

The sample holds many counts of this clonotype. This chain links TRBV4-1 with TRBJ2-3, with 12 bases matching TRBD2. The V gene's germline CDR1 is MGHRA and CDR2 YSYEKL. This CDR3 contains 17 residues. Trimming removed 4 bases from V and 5 bases from J; junction bases left unmatched: 10. CDR3 bases: TGCGCCAGCAGCCTCCTTGCTAGCGGGGGGGCGGGAGATACGCAGTATTTT. It encodes CASSLLASGGAGDTQYF.

V usage is TRBV24-1 and J usage is TRBJ1-4; tentative D call: TRBD1 (6 bases). This CDR3 region has 13 residues. Per the germline V gene, CDR1 is KGHDR and CDR2 is SFDVKD. The ends were cut back, 3 bases at V and 5 bases at J, with 6 bases in the middle. The CDR3 region has the DNA TGTGCCACCAGTGATGGGACAAATGAAAAACTGTTTTTT. Amino acid sequence: CATSDGTNEKLFF.

The chain joins TRBV19 to TRBJ2-7; tentative D call: TRBD2 (6 bases). V lost 3 bases and J lost 3, with 12 bases in between. The V gene's germline CDR1 is LNHDA and CDR2 SQIVND (reference sequence). This CDR3 comprises 14 residues. This CDR3 reads CASSIGTSNYEQYF. In DNA form, the CDR3 reads TGTGCCAGTAGTATCGGTACTAGCAACTACGAGCAGTACTTC.

The chain combines TRBV5-1 with TRBJ2-7; the D is unclear. Germline V lookup: CDR1 SGHRS, CDR2 YFSETQ. V lost 5 bases to trimming and J lost 2 bases, with 14 bases between them. This CDR3 has 14 amino acids. CDR3: CASRLDGVTYEQYF. CDR3 bases: TGCGCCAGCAGACTCGACGGAGTTACCTACGAGCAGTACTTC.

This clonotype has only a few counts. The gene calls are TRBV12-3 or TRBV12-4 and TRBJ1-2, with D possibly being TRBD1 (6 bases). This CDR3 is built from 11 residues. Trimming removed 8 bases at V and 6 bases at J, with 10 bases between. The CDR3 DNA is TGTGCCAGCTCCGCAGGGGATGGCTACACCTTC. Amino acid sequence: CASSAGDGYTF.

This chain links TRBV3-1 with TRBJ1-1; D is possibly TRBD1 (5 bases). V lost 4 bases and J 11 bases, leaving 17 bases between the germline ends. From germline, CDR1 is LGHDT and CDR2 YNNKEL (reference sequence). The CDR3 runs 13 residues. DNA of the CDR3: TGTGCCAGCAGCCCAAGGGGAGACAGAGGGGCTTTCTTT. Translating it yields CASSPRGDRGAFF.

This clonotype turned up a few times. The chain combines TRBV5-1 with TRBJ2-2, with 7 nucleotides matching TRBD1. V lost 4 bases, J lost 10 bases, and 13 bases stayed unmatched. The CDR3 sequence is 15 residues long. CDR1 SGHRS and CDR2 YFSETQ come from the germline V gene. The chain's CDR3 is CASSRPYRGQPELFF. DNA of the CDR3: TGCGCCAGCAGCCGGCCCTACAGGGGACAACCGGAGCTGTTTTTT.

The CDR3 reads CSATTSGRTTDTQYF. DNA of the CDR3: TGCAGTGCCACAACTAGCGGGAGGACCACAGATACGCAGTATTTT. This chain uses TRBV20-1 with TRBJ2-3; 12 bases line up with TRBD2. J gave up 2 bases and V 6 bases, and 6 bases lay outside the gene matches. Germline V lookup: CDR1 DFQATT, CDR2 SNEGSKA (reference sequence). The CDR3 length is 15 residues.

CDR3 nucleotide sequence: TGCGCCAGCAGCGGGGGACAGGGGCGCAGTGAGCAGTTCTTC. Translating gives CASSGGQGRSEQFF. The chain couples TRBV5-1 to TRBJ2-1; 10 nucleotides agree with TRBD1. V was clipped by 4 bases and J by 9 bases; unmatched bases: 7. This CDR3 contains 14 residues. Germline V gene lookup returns CDR1 SGHRS and CDR2 YFSETQ.

The chain recombines TRBV5-1 with TRBJ2-5; TRBD2 matches 10 bases. This CDR3 is built from 16 residues. CDR1 SGHRS and CDR2 YFSETQ come from the germline V gene. V was pared by 0 bases and J by 4 bases, with 6 bases of the junction left unmatched. CDR3 nucleotide sequence: TGCGCCAGCAGCTTGGCCCCTAGCGGGGGTTCAGAGACCCAGTACTTC. This sequence encodes CASSLAPSGGSETQYF. Full variable domain (rest looked up from reference TRBV5-1 and TRBJ2-5): KAGVTQTPRYLIKTRGQQVTLSCSPISGHRSVSWYQQTPGQGLQFLFEYFSETQRNKGNFPGRFSGRQFSNSRSEMNVSTLELGDSALYLCASSLAPSGGSETQYFGPGTRLLVL.

The V gene is TRBV6-4, the J gene TRBJ2-2; D unresolved. The CDR3 runs 14 residues. Deletions cut 2 bases from V and 0 bases from J, with 4 bases between. CDR1 is MRHNA, CDR2 SNTAGT, per germline. Written as DNA, the CDR3 is TGTGCCAGCAGTGACAGACCGAACACCGGGGAGCTGTTTTTT. It specifies CASSDRPNTGELFF.

The chain links TRBV5-1 to TRBJ2-1; tentative D call: TRBD1 (6 bases). V lost 7 bases and J lost 0, with 11 bases in between. CDR3 length: 14 residues. Germline-derived CDR1 and CDR2 are SGHRS and YFSETQ. This CDR3 reads CASGQMSSYNEQFF. As DNA, the CDR3 is TGCGCCAGCGGACAGATGAGCTCCTACAATGAGCAGTTCTTC.

This clonotype was observed a few times. This sequence joins TRBV7-2 and TRBJ2-3, with 7 bases matching TRBD2. From germline, CDR1 is SGHTA and CDR2 FQGNSA. The CDR3 is made up of 15 amino acids. V was clipped by 2 bases and J by 0 bases; unmatched bases: 2. In nucleotides, the CDR3 is TGTGCCAGCAGCTTAAGCGGGACTAGCACAGATACGCAGTATTTT. Protein product: CASSLSGTSTDTQYF.

A few counts support this clonotype. The chain recombines TRBV7-2 with TRBJ2-3, with 10 bases aligning to TRBD1. Germline V lookup: CDR1 SGHTA, CDR2 FQGNSA. J lost 3 bases, V lost 3 bases, and 6 bases had no gene match. The CDR3 has 16 residues. CDR3: CASSFGRTGGTDTQYF. The CDR3 DNA reads as TGTGCCAGCAGCTTTGGTCGGACAGGGGGTACAGATACGCAGTATTTT.